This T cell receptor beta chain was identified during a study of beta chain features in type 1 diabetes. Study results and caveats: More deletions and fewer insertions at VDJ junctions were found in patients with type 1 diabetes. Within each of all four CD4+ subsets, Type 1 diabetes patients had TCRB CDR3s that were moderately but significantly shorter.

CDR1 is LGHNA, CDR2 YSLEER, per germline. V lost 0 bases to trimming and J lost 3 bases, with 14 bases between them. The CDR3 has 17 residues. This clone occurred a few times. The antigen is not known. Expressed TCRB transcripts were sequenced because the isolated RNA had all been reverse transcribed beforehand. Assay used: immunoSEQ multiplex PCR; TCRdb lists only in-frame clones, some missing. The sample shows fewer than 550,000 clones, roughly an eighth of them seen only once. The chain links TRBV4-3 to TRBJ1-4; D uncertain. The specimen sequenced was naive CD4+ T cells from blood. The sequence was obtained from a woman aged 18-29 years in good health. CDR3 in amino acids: CASSQDRTRFANEKLFF. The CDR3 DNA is TGCGCCAGCAGCCAAGACCGAACGCGTTTTGCTAATGAAAAACTGTTTTTT.